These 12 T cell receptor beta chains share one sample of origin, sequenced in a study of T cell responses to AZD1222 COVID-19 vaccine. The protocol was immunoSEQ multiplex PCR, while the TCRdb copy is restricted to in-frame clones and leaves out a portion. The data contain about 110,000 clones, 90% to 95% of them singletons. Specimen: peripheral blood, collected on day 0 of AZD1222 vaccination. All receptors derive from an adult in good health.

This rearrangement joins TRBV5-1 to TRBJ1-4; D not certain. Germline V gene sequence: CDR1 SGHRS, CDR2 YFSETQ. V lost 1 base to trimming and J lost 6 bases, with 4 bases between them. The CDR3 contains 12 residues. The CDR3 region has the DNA TGCGCCAGCAGCTTGAACCATGAAAAACTGTTTTTT. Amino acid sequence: CASSLNHEKLFF.

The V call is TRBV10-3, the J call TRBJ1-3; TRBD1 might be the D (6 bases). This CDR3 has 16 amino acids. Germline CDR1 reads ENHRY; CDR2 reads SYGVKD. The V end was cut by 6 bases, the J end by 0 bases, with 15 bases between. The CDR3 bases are TGTGCCATCAGCACAGGGACAACGATCTCTGGAAACACCATATATTTT. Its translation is CAISTGTTISGNTIYF.

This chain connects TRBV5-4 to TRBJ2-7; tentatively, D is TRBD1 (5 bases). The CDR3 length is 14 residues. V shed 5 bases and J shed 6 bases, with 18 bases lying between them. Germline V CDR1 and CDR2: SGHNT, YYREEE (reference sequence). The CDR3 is CASSLTWGQSEQYF. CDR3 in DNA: TGTGCCAGCAGTTTGACATGGGGCCAGAGCGAGCAGTACTTC.

CDR3 bases: TGTGCCAGCAGGGGGGCAGGGAGGACGCCCGAGCAGTACTTC. Translated, it gives CASRGAGRTPEQYF. This chain uses TRBV2 with TRBJ2-7; the D call may be TRBD1 or TRBD2 (6 bases each). Deletions cut 6 bases from V and 6 bases from J, with 18 bases between. The V gene's germline CDR1 is SNHLY and CDR2 FYNNEI. CDR3 size: 14 residues.

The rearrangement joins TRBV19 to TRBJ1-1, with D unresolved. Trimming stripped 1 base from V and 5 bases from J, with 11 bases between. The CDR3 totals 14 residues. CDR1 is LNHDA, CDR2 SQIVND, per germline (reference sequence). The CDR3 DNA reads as TGTGCCAGTAGTATAGGGCCCCTGGGGACTGAAGCTTTCTTT. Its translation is CASSIGPLGTEAFF.

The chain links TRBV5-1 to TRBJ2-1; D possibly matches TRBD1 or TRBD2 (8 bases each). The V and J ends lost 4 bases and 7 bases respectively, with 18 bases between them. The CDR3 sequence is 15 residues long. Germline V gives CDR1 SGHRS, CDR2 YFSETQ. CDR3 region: CASSPGGTSGNEQFF. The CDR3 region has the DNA TGCGCCAGCAGCCCAGGGGGCACTAGCGGAAATGAGCAGTTCTTC.

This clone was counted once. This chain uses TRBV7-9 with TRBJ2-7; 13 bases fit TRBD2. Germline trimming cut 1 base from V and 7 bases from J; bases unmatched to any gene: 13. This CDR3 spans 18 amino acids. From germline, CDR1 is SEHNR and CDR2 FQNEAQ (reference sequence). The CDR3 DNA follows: TGTGCCAGCAGCTTAGGCCCCGGGACTAGCGGGACCCTACTGGAGCAGTACTTC. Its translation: CASSLGPGTSGTLLEQYF.

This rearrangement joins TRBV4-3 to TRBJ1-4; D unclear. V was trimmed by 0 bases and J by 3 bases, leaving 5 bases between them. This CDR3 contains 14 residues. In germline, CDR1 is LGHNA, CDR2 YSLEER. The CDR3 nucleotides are TGCGCCAGCAGCCAAGACAGCTCTAATGAAAAACTGTTTTTT. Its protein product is CASSQDSSNEKLFF.

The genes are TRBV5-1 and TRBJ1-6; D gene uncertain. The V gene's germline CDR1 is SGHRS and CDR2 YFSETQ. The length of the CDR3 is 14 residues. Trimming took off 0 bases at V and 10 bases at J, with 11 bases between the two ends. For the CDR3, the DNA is TGCGCCAGCAGCTTGGCCGGGCAAGAATCACCCCTCCACTTT. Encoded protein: CASSLAGQESPLHF.

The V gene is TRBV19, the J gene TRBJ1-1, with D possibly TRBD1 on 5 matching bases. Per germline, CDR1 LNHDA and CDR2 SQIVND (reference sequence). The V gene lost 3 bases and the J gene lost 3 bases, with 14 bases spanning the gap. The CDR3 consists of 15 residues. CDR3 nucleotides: TGTGCCAGTAGTATTATGGGGGACGGGGACACTGAAGCTTTCTTT. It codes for CASSIMGDGDTEAFF.

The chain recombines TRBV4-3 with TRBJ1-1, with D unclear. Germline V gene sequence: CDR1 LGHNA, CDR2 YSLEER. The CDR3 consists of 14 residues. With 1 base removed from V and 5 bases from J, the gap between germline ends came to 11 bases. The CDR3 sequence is CASSQVEGQTEAFF. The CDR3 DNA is TGCGCCAGCAGCCAAGTAGAGGGTCAGACTGAAGCTTTCTTT.

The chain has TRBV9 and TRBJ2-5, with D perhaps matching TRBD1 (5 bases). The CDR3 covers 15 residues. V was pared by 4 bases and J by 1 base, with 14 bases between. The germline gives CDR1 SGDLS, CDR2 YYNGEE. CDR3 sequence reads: CASSYSGALQETQYF. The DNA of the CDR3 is TGTGCCAGCAGCTATTCTGGGGCGCTCCAAGAGACCCAGTACTTC.